A single sample is the source of the 25 T cell receptor beta chains below, sequenced in a study of graft-versus-host responses after intestinal transplantation. Using immunoSEQ multiplex PCR, the repertoire was profiled, and TCRdb retains in-frame clones only, with some absent. In the table there are 75,000 to 100,000 clones, about nine tenths of which are singletons. Their target antigens are unknown. The sequences come from unstimulated CD4+ T cells sorted from spleen or lymph node cells, collected before transplant. These TCRs come from a human donor who was the organ donor for an intestinal transplant.

This chain uses TRBV5-1 with TRBJ2-2, with D tentatively TRBD1 (6 bases). CDR1 SGHRS and CDR2 YFSETQ come from the germline V gene. V was clipped by 4 bases and J by 0 bases, with 10 bases between them. CDR3 length equals 15 residues. The CDR3 sequence: CASSPGTPNTGELFF. CDR3 DNA: TGCGCCAGCAGCCCGGGGACACCGAACACCGGGGAGCTGTTTTTT.

This chain uses TRBV27 with TRBJ1-4, with 10 bases fitting TRBD1. The V and J ends lost 6 bases and 8 bases, in that order; junction bases with no gene match: 9. The CDR3 has 15 amino acids. Germline CDR1 MNHEY, CDR2 SMNVEV (reference sequence). CDR3 residues: CASRTVGQGLEKLFF. The DNA of the CDR3 is TGTGCCAGCAGAACCGTGGGACAGGGGTTGGAAAAACTGTTTTTT.

V gene TRBV25-1 combines with J gene TRBJ1-1; perhaps TRBD1 as D (5 bases). Per germline, CDR1 MGHDK and CDR2 SYGVNS. There are 14 residues in the CDR3. Between the trimmed V and J ends, which lost 1 base and 5 bases, there was a span of 11 bases. The chain's CDR3 is CASSEWGGGTEAFF. The DNA for the CDR3 is TGTGCCAGCAGTGAATGGGGTGGGGGGACTGAAGCTTTCTTT.

This sequence joins TRBV7-9 and TRBJ2-1; D is possibly TRBD2 (7 bases). V dropped 5 bases and J dropped 3 bases, with 20 bases sitting between them. Germline V lookup: CDR1 SEHNR, CDR2 FQNEAQ (reference sequence). The CDR3 is 17 amino acids. The CDR3 is CASSARRGLAVYNEQFF. CDR3 sequence (DNA): TGTGCCAGCAGCGCCCGGCGGGGGCTAGCGGTCTACAATGAGCAGTTCTTC.

V gene TRBV2 combines with J gene TRBJ1-5; D is ambiguous. V was shortened by 4 bases and J by 0 bases, with 13 bases between the two germline ends. The CDR3 loop spans 16 amino acids. CDR1 is SNHLY, CDR2 FYNNEI, per germline. The CDR3 here is CASSAPGTYSNQPQHF. CDR3 nucleotides: TGTGCCAGCAGTGCGCCGGGAACATATAGCAATCAGCCCCAGCATTTT. The entire variable domain, with the rest obtained from reference TRBV2 and TRBJ1-5, is as follows: EPEVTQTPSHQVTQMGQEVILRCVPISNHLYFYWYRQILGQKVEFLVSFYNNEISEKSEIFDDQFSVERPDGSNFTLKIRSTKLEDSAMYFCASSAPGTYSNQPQHFGDGTRLSIL.

This clone was counted once. The V gene is TRBV5-1, the J gene TRBJ2-7; no clear D gene. The germline CDR1 and CDR2 sequences are SGHRS and YFSETQ. V shed 0 bases and J shed 3 bases, with 16 bases lying between them. This CDR3 has 16 amino acids. The CDR3 spells CASSLAVGSSNYEQYF. The CDR3 coding sequence is TGCGCCAGCAGCTTGGCGGTGGGCAGCTCGAACTACGAGCAGTACTTC. Supplemented by reference TRBV5-1 and TRBJ2-7, the full variable domain reads KAGVTQTPRYLIKTRGQQVTLSCSPISGHRSVSWYQQTPGQGLQFLFEYFSETQRNKGNFPGRFSGRQFSNSRSEMNVSTLELGDSALYLCASSLAVGSSNYEQYFGPGTRLTVT.

V and J are TRBV5-4 and TRBJ1-1; 10 nucleotides align to TRBD1. The CDR3 extends over 17 amino acids. V dropped 1 base and J dropped 3; count of bases not matched to a gene: 9. Germline V gene sequence: CDR1 SGHNT, CDR2 YYREEE (reference sequence). This CDR3 is CASSLRDRGELDTEAFF. In DNA form, the CDR3 reads TGTGCCAGCAGCTTGCGGGACAGGGGAGAATTGGACACTGAAGCTTTCTTT.

This chain joins TRBV27 and TRBJ1-6; D ambiguous. This CDR3 spans 16 amino acids. CDR1 is MNHEY, CDR2 SMNVEV, per germline (reference sequence). Between the trimmed V and J ends, which lost 5 bases and 0 bases, there was a span of 11 bases. The CDR3 loop is CASSATRLSYNSPLHF. CDR3 bases: TGTGCCAGCAGTGCAACTAGGCTCTCCTATAATTCACCCCTCCACTTT.

The chain recombines TRBV4-2 with TRBJ1-1; D is ambiguous. V lost 0 bases and J lost 1, with 6 bases in between. From germline, CDR1 is LGHNA and CDR2 YNFKEQ. The CDR3 length is 14 residues. CDR3 sequence (DNA): TGTGCCAGCAGCCAAGATGATAGGAACACTGAAGCTTTCTTT. As protein: CASSQDDRNTEAFF.

This chain uses TRBV7-9 with TRBJ1-1, with TRBD1 matching over 12 bases. J gave up 1 base and V 6 bases, and 9 bases lay outside the gene matches. This CDR3 comprises 17 residues. Looked up from germline, CDR1 is SEHNR and CDR2 is FQNEAQ (reference sequence). DNA of the CDR3: TGTGCCAGCAGGGGACAGGGACAGGGGGCGAGGAACACTGAAGCTTTCTTT. It is translated as CASRGQGQGARNTEAFF.

V gene TRBV19 combines with J gene TRBJ2-5, with 9 nucleotides matching TRBD1. The V gene's germline CDR1 is LNHDA and CDR2 SQIVND (reference sequence). The V segment lost 9 bases and the J segment 0 bases; nucleotides outside the gene matches: 5. CDR3 length: 14 amino acids. Here the CDR3 reads CASRDRAYQETQYF. In DNA, the CDR3 is TGTGCCAGCCGGGACAGGGCGTACCAAGAGACCCAGTACTTC.

CDR3 nucleotides: TGTGCCAGCAGCTTAGTGAGACTCGCAGGGTCCGGGGAGCTGTTTTTT. This sequence encodes CASSLVRLAGSGELFF. This chain uses TRBV7-8 with TRBJ2-2, with a tentative D call TRBD1 (5 bases). V dropped 1 base and J dropped 6 bases, with 15 bases sitting between them. The CDR3 is made up of 16 amino acids. Germline lookup yields CDR1 SGHVS and CDR2 FQNEAQ. Full variable domain (remainder filled in from reference TRBV7-8 and TRBJ2-2): GAGVSQSPRYKVAKRGQDVALRCDPISGHVSLFWYQQALGQGPEFLTYFQNEAQLDKSGLPSDRFFAERPEGSVSTLKIQRTQQEDSAVYLCASSLVRLAGSGELFFGEGSRLTVL.

CDR3 amino acids: CASSSTGGEYNEQFF. CDR3 nucleotides: TGCGCCAGCAGCTCGACAGGGGGGGAATACAATGAGCAGTTCTTC. This chain connects TRBV5-1 to TRBJ2-1, with 9 bases lining up with TRBD1. V lost 3 bases and J lost 4; bases outside the gene matches: 5. Germline V gene sequence: CDR1 SGHRS, CDR2 YFSETQ. This CDR3 spans 15 amino acids.

V gene TRBV7-9 combines with J gene TRBJ2-5; D remains ambiguous. Germline V gene data show CDR1 as SEHNR and CDR2 as FQNEAQ (reference sequence). V was trimmed by 0 bases and J by 5 bases, leaving 7 bases between them. The CDR3 runs 13 residues. For the CDR3, the DNA is TGTGCCAGCAGCTTAGCAGGAGCGGAGACCCAGTACTTC. As protein: CASSLAGAETQYF.

The chain joins TRBV16 to TRBJ1-1; possibly TRBD1 for D (5 bases). Trimming took off 4 bases at V and 6 bases at J, with 15 bases between the two ends. Germline V gene lookup returns CDR1 KGHSY and CDR2 FQNENV. The CDR3 contains 14 residues. The CDR3 coding sequence is TGTGCCAGCAGCCTCACACCGGGACTCGCTGAAGCTTTCTTT. Protein product: CASSLTPGLAEAFF.

The chain joins TRBV19 to TRBJ2-3; D is uncertain. The CDR3 is made up of 13 amino acids. The V gene lost 7 bases and the J gene lost 3 bases, with 11 bases spanning the gap. From germline, CDR1 is LNHDA and CDR2 SQIVND (reference sequence). The CDR3 DNA reads TGTGCCAGTAATGACTTCATGACAGATACGCAGTATTTT. It codes for CASNDFMTDTQYF.

The V call is TRBV27, the J call TRBJ1-6; D might be TRBD1 (6 bases). Trimming removed 6 bases from V and 6 bases from J, with 24 bases in between. Germline V lookup: CDR1 MNHEY, CDR2 SMNVEV (reference sequence). The CDR3 has 18 amino acids. CDR3 residues: CASSHKPGDGVSNSPLHF. In DNA, the CDR3 is TGTGCCAGCAGCCATAAACCAGGGGACGGCGTGTCTAATTCACCCCTCCACTTT.

The chain employs TRBV19 and TRBJ1-5, with 7 nucleotides matching TRBD1. Per the germline V gene, CDR1 is LNHDA and CDR2 is SQIVND (reference sequence). The CDR3 covers 20 residues. Germline trimming cut 3 bases from V and 1 base from J; bases unmatched to any gene: 18. The CDR3, as DNA: TGTGCCAGTAGTATCATTACATTACTTCGGGAGGGGGCGAGCAATCAGCCCCAGCATTTT. Translating it yields CASSIITLLREGASNQPQHF.

This clone has only a few counts. V usage is TRBV7-9 and J usage is TRBJ1-3, with unresolved D. The CDR3 runs 15 residues. The V end was cut by 8 bases, the J end by 0 bases, with 14 bases between. The germline CDR1 and CDR2 sequences are SEHNR and FQNEAQ (reference sequence). In DNA form, the CDR3 reads TGTGCCAGCGGGCCCACATGGGTCTCTGGAAACACCATATATTTT. Protein sequence: CASGPTWVSGNTIYF.

This chain uses TRBV5-1 with TRBJ1-6, with TRBD1 identical over 9 bases. V shed 0 bases and J 3 bases; nucleotides not matched to a gene: 4. The CDR3 sequence is 17 residues long. From germline, CDR1 is SGHRS and CDR2 YFSETQ. The CDR3 spells CASSLEGQGGYNSPLHF. The DNA of the CDR3 is TGCGCCAGCAGCTTGGAGGGACAGGGCGGCTATAATTCACCCCTCCACTTT.

V is TRBV7-2 and J is TRBJ1-2, with 8 bases fitting TRBD1. The CDR3 has 13 residues. CDR1 and CDR2 (germline): SGHTA, FQGNSA. The V gene end was trimmed by 3 bases and the J gene end by 8 bases; junction bases not matched to a gene: 5. The CDR3 loop reads CASSFRDRYGYTF. The CDR3 coding sequence is TGTGCCAGCAGCTTCAGGGACAGGTACGGCTACACCTTC. Full variable domain (missing parts from reference TRBV7-2 and TRBJ1-2): GAGVSQSPSNKVTEKGKDVELRCDPISGHTALYWYRQSLGQGLEFLIYFQGNSAPDKSGLPSDRFSAERTGGSVSTLTIQRTQQEDSAVYLCASSFRDRYGYTFGSGTRLTVV.

The chain is built from TRBV2 and TRBJ1-1; 7 bases match TRBD1. Germline CDR1 SNHLY, CDR2 FYNNEI. With 6 bases clipped from V and 1 base from J, the junction kept 2 bases outside the gene matches. The CDR3 is 13 residues long. CDR3 DNA sequence: TGTGCCAGCAGGCGGGACAGGAACACTGAAGCTTTCTTT. Its protein is CASRRDRNTEAFF.

The rearrangement joins TRBV30 to TRBJ1-6, with 8 bases that match TRBD1. Germline CDR1 and CDR2: GTSNPN and SVGIG (reference sequence). The CDR3 consists of 16 residues. V trimming: 0 bases; J trimming: 6 bases; junction bases outside the gene matches: 7. Here the CDR3 reads CAWSVGDRGGNSPLHF. CDR3 sequence (DNA): TGTGCCTGGAGTGTTGGCGACAGGGGAGGTAATTCACCCCTCCACTTT.

The CDR3 region is CASFLLPGTFGSPLHF. CDR3 DNA sequence: TGTGCCAGCTTTTTACTACCCGGGACTTTCGGTTCACCCCTCCACTTT. The chain couples TRBV2 to TRBJ1-6, with D possibly being TRBD1 (5 bases). This CDR3 region has 16 residues. Germline V gives CDR1 SNHLY, CDR2 FYNNEI. The V and J ends lost 8 bases and 9 bases respectively, with 23 bases between them.

J is TRBJ2-1 and V is TRBV7-3; 9 bases agree with TRBD2. Trimming took 2 bases from V and 6 from J; bases not matched to a gene: 5. Germline CDR1 and CDR2: SGHTA and FQGTGA. The CDR3 runs to 15 residues. In DNA form, the CDR3 reads TGTGCCAGCAGCTTATCGTGGCGGGGGGGCAATGAGCAGTTCTTC. It is translated as CASSLSWRGGNEQFF.